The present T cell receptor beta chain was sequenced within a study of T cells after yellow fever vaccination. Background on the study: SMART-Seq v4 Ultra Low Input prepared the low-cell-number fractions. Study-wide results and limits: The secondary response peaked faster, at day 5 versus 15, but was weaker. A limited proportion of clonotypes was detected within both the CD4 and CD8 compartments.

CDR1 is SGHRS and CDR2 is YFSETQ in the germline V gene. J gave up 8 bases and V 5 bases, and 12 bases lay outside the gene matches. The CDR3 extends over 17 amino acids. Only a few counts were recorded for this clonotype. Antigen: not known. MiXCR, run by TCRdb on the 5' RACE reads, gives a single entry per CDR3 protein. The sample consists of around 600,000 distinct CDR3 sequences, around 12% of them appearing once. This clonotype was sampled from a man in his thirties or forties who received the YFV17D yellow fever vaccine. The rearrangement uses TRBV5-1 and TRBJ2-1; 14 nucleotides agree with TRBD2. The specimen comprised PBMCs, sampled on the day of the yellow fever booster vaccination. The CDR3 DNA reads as TGCGCCAGCAGTCAGCAGGGGACTAGCGGGAGTTGGCATGAGCAGTTCTTC. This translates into CASSQQGTSGSWHEQFF.